A selection of T cell receptor beta chains follows, all from one sample in a study of CD8 T cells in Susac syndrome. TCRdb itself ran the immunoSEQ multiplex PCR reads through MiXCR, one entry per CDR3 protein. The sample shows about 120,000 distinct CDR3 sequences, 94% of them seen only once. Material: CD4+ T cells from PBMCs. The origin of the receptors is a human donor in good health. Each CDR3 is given with its conserved first and last residue. D genes are given only for firm matches. Where a row states a size, it is once, few, many or the class of an expanded clone; other rows omit it.

J gene: TRBJ2-1; clone size: .; D gene: .; V gene: TRBV29-1; CDR3 DNA: TGCAGCGTTGAAGATCTGGGGCAGTCGTACAATGAGCAGTTCTTC; CDR3 protein: CSVEDLGQSYNEQFF
J gene: TRBJ2-5; clone size: .; D gene: TRBD2; V gene: TRBV9; CDR3 DNA: TGTGCCAGCAGCAAAACTAGCGGGAGGGTGGAGACCCAGTACTTC; CDR3 protein: CASSKTSGRVETQYF
J gene: TRBJ2-5; clone size: .; D gene: .; V gene: TRBV20-1; CDR3 DNA: TGCAGTGCCCCCTTGGGAGGGGGTTTGGAGACCCAGTACTTC; CDR3 protein: CSAPLGGGLETQYF
J gene: TRBJ2-1; clone size: few; D gene: .; V gene: TRBV3-1; CDR3 DNA: TGTGCCAGCAGCCTGGGGGACAATGAGCAGTTCTTC; CDR3 protein: CASSLGDNEQFF
J gene: TRBJ1-1; clone size: .; D gene: TRBD1; V gene: TRBV12-3/TRBV12-4; CDR3 DNA: TGTGCCAGCACCCAGGGGGACAGGGAAACTGAAGCTTTCTTT; CDR3 protein: CASTQGDRETEAFF
J gene: TRBJ2-5; clone size: .; D gene: .; V gene: TRBV5-4; CDR3 DNA: TGTGCCAGCAGCTCTGATTCGGGACACCAGGAGACCCAGTACTTC; CDR3 protein: CASSSDSGHQETQYF
J gene: TRBJ2-3; clone size: .; D gene: TRBD2; V gene: TRBV30; CDR3 DNA: TGTGCCTGGGGGACTAGCGGGGGTACGCAGTATTTT; CDR3 protein: CAWGTSGGTQYF
J gene: TRBJ2-5; clone size: .; D gene: TRBD2; V gene: TRBV7-3; CDR3 DNA: TGTGCCAGCAGCAAAACTAGCGGGAGGGCTCCAGAGACCCAGTACTTC; CDR3 protein: CASSKTSGRAPETQYF
J gene: TRBJ2-1; clone size: .; D gene: TRBD2; V gene: TRBV7-6; CDR3 DNA: TGTGCCAGCAGCCCGTCGGGACTAGCGGGAGTTGAGCAGTTCTTC; CDR3 protein: CASSPSGLAGVEQFF
J gene: TRBJ1-5; clone size: once; D gene: .; V gene: TRBV20-1; CDR3 DNA: TGCAGTGCTAGACCCGAGTGGCAGCCCCAGCATTTT; CDR3 protein: CSARPEWQPQHF
J gene: TRBJ1-1; clone size: .; D gene: .; V gene: TRBV7-8; CDR3 DNA: TGTGCCAGCAGCCCGACACGGAAAAACACTGAAGCTTTCTTT; CDR3 protein: CASSPTRKNTEAFF
J gene: TRBJ2-7; clone size: .; D gene: TRBD2; V gene: TRBV7-2; CDR3 DNA: TGTGCCAGCAGCTTAGTCGGCGGTGGGAGGGTCTCCTACGAGCAGTACTTC; CDR3 protein: CASSLVGGGRVSYEQYF
J gene: TRBJ1-2; clone size: .; D gene: TRBD1; V gene: TRBV6-5; CDR3 DNA: TGTGCCAGCAGTTACTCGATTGGGACAGACTCGAACTATGGCTACACCTTC; CDR3 protein: CASSYSIGTDSNYGYTF
J gene: TRBJ1-4; clone size: .; D gene: .; V gene: TRBV9; CDR3 DNA: TGTGCCAGCAGCGGTCAAGGGGGACTTAATGAAAAACTGTTTTTT; CDR3 protein: CASSGQGGLNEKLFF
J gene: TRBJ2-1; clone size: .; D gene: .; V gene: TRBV7-9; CDR3 DNA: TGTGCCAGCAGCCCCCAGGGTCGGGGTCACGAGGATGAGCAGTTCTTC; CDR3 protein: CASSPQGRGHEDEQFF